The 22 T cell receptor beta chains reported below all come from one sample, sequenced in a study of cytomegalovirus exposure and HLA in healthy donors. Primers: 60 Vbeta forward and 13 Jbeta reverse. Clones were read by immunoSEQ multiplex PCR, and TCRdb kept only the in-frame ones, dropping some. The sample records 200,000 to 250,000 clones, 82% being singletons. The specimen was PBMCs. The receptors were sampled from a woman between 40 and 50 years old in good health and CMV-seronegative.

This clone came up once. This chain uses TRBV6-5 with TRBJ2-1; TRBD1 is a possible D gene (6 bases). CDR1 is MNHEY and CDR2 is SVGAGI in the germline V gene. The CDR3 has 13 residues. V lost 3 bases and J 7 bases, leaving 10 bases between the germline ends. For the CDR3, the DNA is TGTGCCAGCAGTTATCTGGGGGCGAATGAGCAGTTCTTC. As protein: CASSYLGANEQFF.

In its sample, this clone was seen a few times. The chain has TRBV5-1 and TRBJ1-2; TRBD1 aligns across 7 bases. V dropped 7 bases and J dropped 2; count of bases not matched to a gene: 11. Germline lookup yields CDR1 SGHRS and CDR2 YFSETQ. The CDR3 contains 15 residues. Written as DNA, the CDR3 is TGCGCCAGCCGGCGAGAGGGGGCCGAGAACTATGGCTACACCTTC. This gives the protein CASRREGAENYGYTF. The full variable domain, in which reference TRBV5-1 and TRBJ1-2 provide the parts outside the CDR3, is KAGVTQTPRYLIKTRGQQVTLSCSPISGHRSVSWYQQTPGQGLQFLFEYFSETQRNKGNFPGRFSGRQFSNSRSEMNVSTLELGDSALYLCASRREGAENYGYTFGSGTRLTVV.

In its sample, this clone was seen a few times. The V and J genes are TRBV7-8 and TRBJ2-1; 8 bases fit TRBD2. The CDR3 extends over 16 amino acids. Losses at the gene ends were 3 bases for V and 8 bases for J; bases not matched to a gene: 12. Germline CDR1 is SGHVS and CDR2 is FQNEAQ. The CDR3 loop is CASSFGLGTRDDEQFF. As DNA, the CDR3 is TGTGCCAGCAGCTTCGGACTCGGGACTAGGGATGATGAGCAGTTCTTC.

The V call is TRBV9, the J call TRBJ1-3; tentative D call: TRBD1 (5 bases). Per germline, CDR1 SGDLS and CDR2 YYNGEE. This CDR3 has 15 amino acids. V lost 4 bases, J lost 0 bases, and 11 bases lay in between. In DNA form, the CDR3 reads TGTGCCAGCAGCAGCTACAGGACCTCTGGAAACACCATATATTTT. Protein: CASSSYRTSGNTIYF.

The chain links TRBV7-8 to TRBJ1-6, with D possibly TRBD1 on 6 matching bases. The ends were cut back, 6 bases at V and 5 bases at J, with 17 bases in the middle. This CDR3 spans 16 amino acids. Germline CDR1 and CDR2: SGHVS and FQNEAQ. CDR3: CASRGSQGINNSPLHF. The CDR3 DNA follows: TGTGCCAGCAGAGGGAGCCAGGGGATTAATAATTCACCCCTCCACTTT.

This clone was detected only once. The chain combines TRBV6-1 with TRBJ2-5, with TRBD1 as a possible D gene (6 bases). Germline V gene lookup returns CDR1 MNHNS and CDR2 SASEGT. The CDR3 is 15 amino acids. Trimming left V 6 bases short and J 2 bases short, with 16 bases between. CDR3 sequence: CASSQGWGQQETQYF. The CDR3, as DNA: TGTGCCAGCAGCCAGGGGTGGGGGCAGCAAGAGACCCAGTACTTC.

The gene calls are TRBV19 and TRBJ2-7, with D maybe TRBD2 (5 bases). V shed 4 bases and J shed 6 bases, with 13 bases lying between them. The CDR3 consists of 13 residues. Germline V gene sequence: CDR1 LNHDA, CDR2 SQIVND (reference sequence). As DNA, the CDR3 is TGTGCCAGTAGTACCCGGGGATTAGGCGAGCAGTACTTC. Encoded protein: CASSTRGLGEQYF.

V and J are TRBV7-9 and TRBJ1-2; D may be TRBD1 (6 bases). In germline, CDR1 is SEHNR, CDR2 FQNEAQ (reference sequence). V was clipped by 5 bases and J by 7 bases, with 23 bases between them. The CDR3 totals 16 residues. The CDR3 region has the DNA TGTGCCAGCAGCCCCCAAACGACAGCAGGGGTGAGTGGCTACACCTTC. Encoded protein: CASSPQTTAGVSGYTF.

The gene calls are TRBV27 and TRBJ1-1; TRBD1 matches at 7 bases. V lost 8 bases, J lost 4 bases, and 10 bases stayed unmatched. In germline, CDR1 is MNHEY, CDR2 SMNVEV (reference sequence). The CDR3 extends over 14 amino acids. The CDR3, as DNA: TGTGCCAGCCGCAGGAGACAGGGATTCACTGAAGCTTTCTTT. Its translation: CASRRRQGFTEAFF.

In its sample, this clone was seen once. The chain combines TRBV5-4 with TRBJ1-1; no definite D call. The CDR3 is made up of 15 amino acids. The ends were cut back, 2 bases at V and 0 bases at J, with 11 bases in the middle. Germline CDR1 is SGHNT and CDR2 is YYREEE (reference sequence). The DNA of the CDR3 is TGTGCCAGCAGCTTAGTCAGCGCCCTGAACACTGAAGCTTTCTTT. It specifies CASSLVSALNTEAFF.

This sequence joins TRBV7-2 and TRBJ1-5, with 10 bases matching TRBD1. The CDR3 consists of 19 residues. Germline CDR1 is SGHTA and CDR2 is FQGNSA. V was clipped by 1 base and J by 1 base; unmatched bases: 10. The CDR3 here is CASSLGPGRTGGSNQPQHF. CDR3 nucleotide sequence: TGTGCCAGCAGCTTAGGGCCTGGCCGGACAGGGGGGAGCAATCAGCCCCAGCATTTT.

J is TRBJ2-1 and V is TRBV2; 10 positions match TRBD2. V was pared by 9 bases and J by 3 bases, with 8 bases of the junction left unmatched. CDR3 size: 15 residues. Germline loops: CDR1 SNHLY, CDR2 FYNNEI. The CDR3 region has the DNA TGTGCCAGTAAACGGACTAGCGGAAACTACAATGAGCAGTTCTTC. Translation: CASKRTSGNYNEQFF.

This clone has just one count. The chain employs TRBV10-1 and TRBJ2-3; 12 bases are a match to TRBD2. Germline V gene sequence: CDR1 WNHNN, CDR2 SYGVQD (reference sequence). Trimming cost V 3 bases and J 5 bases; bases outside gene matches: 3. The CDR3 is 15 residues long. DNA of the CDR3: TGCGCCAGCAGTGAACTAGCGGGGGGCATAGATACGCAGTATTTT. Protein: CASSELAGGIDTQYF.

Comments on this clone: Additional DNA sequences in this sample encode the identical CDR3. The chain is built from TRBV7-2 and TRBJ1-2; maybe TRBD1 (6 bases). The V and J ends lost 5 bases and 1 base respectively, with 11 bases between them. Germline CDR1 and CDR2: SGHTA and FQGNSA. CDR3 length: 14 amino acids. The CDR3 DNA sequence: TGTGCCAGCAGCCTCGACAGGAGTAACTATGGCTACACCTTC. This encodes CASSLDRSNYGYTF.

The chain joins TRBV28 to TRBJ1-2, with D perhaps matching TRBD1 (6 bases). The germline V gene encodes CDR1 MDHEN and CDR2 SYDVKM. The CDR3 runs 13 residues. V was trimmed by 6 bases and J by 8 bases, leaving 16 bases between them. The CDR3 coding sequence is TGTGCCAGCAGGCCTGGACAGCCGGGGGGCTACACCTTC. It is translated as CASRPGQPGGYTF.

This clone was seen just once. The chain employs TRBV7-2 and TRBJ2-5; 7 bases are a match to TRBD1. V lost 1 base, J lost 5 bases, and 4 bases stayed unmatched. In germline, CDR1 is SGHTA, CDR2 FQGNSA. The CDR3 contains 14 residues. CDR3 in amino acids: CASSLDRGRETQYF. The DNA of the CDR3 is TGTGCCAGCAGCTTAGACAGGGGTAGGGAGACCCAGTACTTC.

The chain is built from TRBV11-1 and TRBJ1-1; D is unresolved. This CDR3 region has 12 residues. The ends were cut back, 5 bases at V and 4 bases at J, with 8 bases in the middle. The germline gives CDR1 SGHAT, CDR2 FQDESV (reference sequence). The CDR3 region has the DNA TGTGCCAGCAGCCTAATCGGCACTGAAGCTTTCTTT. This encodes CASSLIGTEAFF.

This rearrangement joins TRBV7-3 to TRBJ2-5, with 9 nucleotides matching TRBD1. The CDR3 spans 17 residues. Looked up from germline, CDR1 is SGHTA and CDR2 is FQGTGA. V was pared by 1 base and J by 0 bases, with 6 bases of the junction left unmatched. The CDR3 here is CASSLRGGQGYQETQYF. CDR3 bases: TGTGCCAGCAGCTTAAGGGGAGGACAGGGGTACCAAGAGACCCAGTACTTC.

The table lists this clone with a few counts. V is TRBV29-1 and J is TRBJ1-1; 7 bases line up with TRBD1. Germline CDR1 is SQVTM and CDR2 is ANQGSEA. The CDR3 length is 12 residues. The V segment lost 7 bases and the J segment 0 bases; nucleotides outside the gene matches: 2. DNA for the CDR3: TGCAGCGGGGACAGCTTGAACACTGAAGCTTTCTTT. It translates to CSGDSLNTEAFF.

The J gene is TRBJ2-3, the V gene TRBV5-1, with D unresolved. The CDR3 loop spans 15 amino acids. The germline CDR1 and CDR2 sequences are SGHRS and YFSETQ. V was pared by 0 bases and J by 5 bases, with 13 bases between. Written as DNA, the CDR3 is TGCGCCAGCAGCTTGGCGGGTCGCGGTGGAGATACGCAGTATTTT. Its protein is CASSLAGRGGDTQYF. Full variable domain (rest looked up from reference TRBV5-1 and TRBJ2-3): KAGVTQTPRYLIKTRGQQVTLSCSPISGHRSVSWYQQTPGQGLQFLFEYFSETQRNKGNFPGRFSGRQFSNSRSEMNVSTLELGDSALYLCASSLAGRGGDTQYFGPGTRLTVL.

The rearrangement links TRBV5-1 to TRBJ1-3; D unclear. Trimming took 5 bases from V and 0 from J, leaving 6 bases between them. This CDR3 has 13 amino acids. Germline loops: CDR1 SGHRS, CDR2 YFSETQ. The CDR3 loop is CASSESSGNTIYF. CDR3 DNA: TGCGCCAGCAGTGAGAGCTCTGGAAACACCATATATTTT.

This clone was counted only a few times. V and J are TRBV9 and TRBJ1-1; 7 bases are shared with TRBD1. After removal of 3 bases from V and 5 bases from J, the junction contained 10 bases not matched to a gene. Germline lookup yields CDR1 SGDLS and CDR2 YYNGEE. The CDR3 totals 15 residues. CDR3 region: CASSASTGLPTEAFF. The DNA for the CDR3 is TGTGCCAGCAGCGCCTCGACAGGGCTGCCGACTGAAGCTTTCTTT.